This T cell receptor (beta chain) is from a study of T-cell memory formation after mild COVID-19. The CDR3 runs to 15 residues. Trimming at V came to 0 bases and at J to 9 bases, leaving 3 bases not matched to a gene. Germline-derived CDR1 and CDR2 are MNHEY and SMNVEV (reference sequence). This clonotype was picked up a small number of times. What it binds is unknown. From 5'RACE with constant-segment primers came TCR alpha and TCR beta cDNA libraries that carried sample barcodes and UMIs. TCRdb re-called the 5' RACE reads with MiXCR, one entry per CDR3 protein. The data show 250,000 to 300,000 distinct CDR3 sequences, roughly 16% seen once. Study findings and constraints: SARS-CoV-2 specificity was not confirmed for second-wave clones peaking on day 37.

Sequencing was performed on PBMCs or a T cell subset sorted from them (not recorded which). The V and J genes are TRBV27 and TRBJ1-6; TRBD1 matches at 9 bases. This TCR came from a man younger than 35 who had mild COVID-19 (a few samples of this study predate the infection). Cell type and time point are not known. CDR3 nucleotides: TGTGCCAGCAGTTTATCAGGGACAGGGAGTTCACCCCTCCACTTT. The encoded protein is CASSLSGTGSSPLHF.